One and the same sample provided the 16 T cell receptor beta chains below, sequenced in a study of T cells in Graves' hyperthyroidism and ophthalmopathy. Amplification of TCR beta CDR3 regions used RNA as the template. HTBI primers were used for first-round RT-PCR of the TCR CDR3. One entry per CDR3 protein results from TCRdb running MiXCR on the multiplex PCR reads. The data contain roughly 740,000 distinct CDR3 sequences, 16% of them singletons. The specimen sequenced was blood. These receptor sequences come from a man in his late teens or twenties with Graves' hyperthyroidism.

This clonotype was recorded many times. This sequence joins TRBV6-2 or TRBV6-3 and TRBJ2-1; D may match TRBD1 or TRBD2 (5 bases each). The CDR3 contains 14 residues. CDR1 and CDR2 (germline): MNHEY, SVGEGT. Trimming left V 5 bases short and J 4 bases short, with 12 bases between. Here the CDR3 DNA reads TGTGCCAGCAGTACCGGGACCCTATACAATGAGCAGTTCTTC. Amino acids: CASSTGTLYNEQFF.

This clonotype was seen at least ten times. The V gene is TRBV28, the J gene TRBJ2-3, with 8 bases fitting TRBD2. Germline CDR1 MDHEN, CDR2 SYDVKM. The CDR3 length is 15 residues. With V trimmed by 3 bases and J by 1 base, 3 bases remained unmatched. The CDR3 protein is CASSLEAGGTDTQYF. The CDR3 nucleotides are TGTGCCAGCAGTTTGGAAGCGGGAGGCACAGATACGCAGTATTTT.

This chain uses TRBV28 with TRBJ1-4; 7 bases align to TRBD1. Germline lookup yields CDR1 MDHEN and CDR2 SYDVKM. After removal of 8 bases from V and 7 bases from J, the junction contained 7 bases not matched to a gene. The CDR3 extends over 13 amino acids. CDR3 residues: CASHPGGGEKLFF. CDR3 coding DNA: TGTGCCAGCCATCCAGGGGGGGGTGAAAAACTGTTTTTT.

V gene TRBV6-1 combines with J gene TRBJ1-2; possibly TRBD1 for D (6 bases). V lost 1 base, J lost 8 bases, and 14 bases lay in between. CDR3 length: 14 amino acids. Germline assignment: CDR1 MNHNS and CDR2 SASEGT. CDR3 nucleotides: TGTGCCAGCAGTGAAGTAGGCAGGGGCCAAGGCTACACCTTC. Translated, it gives CASSEVGRGQGYTF.

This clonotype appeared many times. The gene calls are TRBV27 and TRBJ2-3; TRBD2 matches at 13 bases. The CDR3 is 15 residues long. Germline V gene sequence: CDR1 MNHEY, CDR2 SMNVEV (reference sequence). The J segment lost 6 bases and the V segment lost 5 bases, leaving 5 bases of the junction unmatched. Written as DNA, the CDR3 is TGTGCCAGCAGTCCCCCGACTAGCGGGAGGGATACGCAGTATTTT. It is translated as CASSPPTSGRDTQYF.

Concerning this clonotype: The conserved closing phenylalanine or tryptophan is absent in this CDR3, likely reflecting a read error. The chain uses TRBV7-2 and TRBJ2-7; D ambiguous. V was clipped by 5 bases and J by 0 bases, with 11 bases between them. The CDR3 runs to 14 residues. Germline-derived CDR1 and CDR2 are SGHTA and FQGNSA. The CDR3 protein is CASSLRTVSYEQYL. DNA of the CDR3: TGTGCCAGCAGCCTAAGGACGGTCTCCTACGAGCAGTACCTC.

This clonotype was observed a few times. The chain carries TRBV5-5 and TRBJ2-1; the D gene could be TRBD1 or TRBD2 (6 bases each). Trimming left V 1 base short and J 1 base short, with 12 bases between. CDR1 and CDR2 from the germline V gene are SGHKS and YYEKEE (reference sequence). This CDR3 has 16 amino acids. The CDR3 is CASSLRGAGSYNEQFF. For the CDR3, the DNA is TGTGCCAGCAGCTTGAGGGGGGCTGGGTCCTACAATGAGCAGTTCTTC.

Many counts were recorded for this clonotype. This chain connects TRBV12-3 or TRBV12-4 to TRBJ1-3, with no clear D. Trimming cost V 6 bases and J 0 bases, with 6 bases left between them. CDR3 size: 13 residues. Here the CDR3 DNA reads TGTGCCAGCAGGTTTAGCTCTGGAAACACCATATATTTT. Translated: CASRFSSGNTIYF.

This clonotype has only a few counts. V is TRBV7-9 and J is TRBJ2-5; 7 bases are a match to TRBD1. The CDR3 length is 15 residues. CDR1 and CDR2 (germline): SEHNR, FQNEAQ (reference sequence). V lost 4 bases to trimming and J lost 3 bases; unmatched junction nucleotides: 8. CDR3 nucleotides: TGTGCCAGCAGCTCACCGACAGGGTTGGAAGAGACCCAGTACTTC. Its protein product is CASSSPTGLEETQYF.

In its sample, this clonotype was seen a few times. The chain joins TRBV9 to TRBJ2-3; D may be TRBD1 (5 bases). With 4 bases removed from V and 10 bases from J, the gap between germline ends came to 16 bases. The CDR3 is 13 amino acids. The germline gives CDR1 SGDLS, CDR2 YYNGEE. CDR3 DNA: TGTGCCAGCAGCCCTCCCCCTGGACACCCGCAGTATTTT. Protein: CASSPPPGHPQYF.

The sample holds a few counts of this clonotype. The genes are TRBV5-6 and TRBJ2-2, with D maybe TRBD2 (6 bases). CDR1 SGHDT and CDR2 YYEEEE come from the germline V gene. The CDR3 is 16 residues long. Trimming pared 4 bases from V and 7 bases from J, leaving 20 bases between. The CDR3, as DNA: TGTGCCAGCAGCCAACCGGGACTCCTCATGAACGGGGAGCTGTTTTTT. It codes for CASSQPGLLMNGELFF.

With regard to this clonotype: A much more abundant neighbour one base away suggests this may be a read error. CDR3 sequence reads: CASRTVAGESGELLF. In nucleotides, the CDR3 is TGTGCCAGCAGGACGGTAGCGGGAGAATCCGGGGAGCTGCTTTTT. The chain links TRBV2 to TRBJ2-2; 9 bases agree with TRBD2. This CDR3 is 15 amino acids long. CDR1 and CDR2 from the germline V gene are SNHLY and FYNNEI.

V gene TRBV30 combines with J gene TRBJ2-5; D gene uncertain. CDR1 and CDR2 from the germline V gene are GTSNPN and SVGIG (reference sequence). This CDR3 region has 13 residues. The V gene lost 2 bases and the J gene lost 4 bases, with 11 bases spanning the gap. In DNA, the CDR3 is TGTGCCTGGAGTTGGGCAGGTGCAGAGACCCAGTACTTC. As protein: CAWSWAGAETQYF.

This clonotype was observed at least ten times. The CDR3 spells CASSLGLGEVNEKLFF. In DNA form, the CDR3 reads TGTGCCAGCAGCTTAGGGCTGGGGGAGGTCAATGAAAAACTGTTTTTT. V is TRBV7-8 and J is TRBJ1-4; D is perhaps TRBD1 (5 bases). The V and J ends lost 1 base and 5 bases respectively, with 14 bases between them. This CDR3 is 16 amino acids long. Germline V gene sequence: CDR1 SGHVS, CDR2 FQNEAQ. Variable domain in full (rest from reference TRBV7-8 and TRBJ1-4): GAGVSQSPRYKVAKRGQDVALRCDPISGHVSLFWYQQALGQGPEFLTYFQNEAQLDKSGLPSDRFFAERPEGSVSTLKIQRTQQEDSAVYLCASSLGLGEVNEKLFFGSGTQLSVL.

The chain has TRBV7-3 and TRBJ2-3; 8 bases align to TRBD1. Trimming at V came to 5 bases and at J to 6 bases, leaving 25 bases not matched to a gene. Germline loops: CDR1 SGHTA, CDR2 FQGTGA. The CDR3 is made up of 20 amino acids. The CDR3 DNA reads TGTGCCAGCAGCCCTTACCCCGGTCAGGGGGCCACGGACCGCTTGGATACGCAGTATTTT. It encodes CASSPYPGQGATDRLDTQYF.

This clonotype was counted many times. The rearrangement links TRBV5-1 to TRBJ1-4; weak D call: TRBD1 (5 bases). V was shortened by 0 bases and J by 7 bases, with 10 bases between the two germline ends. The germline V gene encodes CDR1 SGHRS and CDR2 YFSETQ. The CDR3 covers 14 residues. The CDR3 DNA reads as TGCGCCAGCAGCTTGGAGGAGGGGAGTGAAAAACTGTTTTTT. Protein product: CASSLEEGSEKLFF.